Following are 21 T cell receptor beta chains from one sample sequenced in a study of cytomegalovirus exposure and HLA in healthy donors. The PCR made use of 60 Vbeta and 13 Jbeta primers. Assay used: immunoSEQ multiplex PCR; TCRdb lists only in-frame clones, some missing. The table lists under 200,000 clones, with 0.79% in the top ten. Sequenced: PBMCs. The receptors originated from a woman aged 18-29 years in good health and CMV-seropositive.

Here the CDR3 DNA reads TGTGCCAGCAGCCGCGCGTACCGCCCACAAGAGACCCAGTACTTC. It encodes CASSRAYRPQETQYF. The chain carries TRBV7-9 and TRBJ2-5; no definite D call. This CDR3 has 15 residues. Germline assignment: CDR1 SEHNR and CDR2 FQNEAQ (reference sequence). Deletions cut 5 bases from V and 2 bases from J, with 15 bases between.

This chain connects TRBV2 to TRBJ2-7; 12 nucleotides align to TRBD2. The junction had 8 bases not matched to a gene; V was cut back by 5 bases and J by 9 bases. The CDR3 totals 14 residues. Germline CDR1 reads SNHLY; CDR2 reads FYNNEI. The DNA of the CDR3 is TGTGCCAGCAGTCCTAGCGGGGGGGTACGTTGGCAGTACTTC. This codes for CASSPSGGVRWQYF. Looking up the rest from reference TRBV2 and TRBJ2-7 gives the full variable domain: EPEVTQTPSHQVTQMGQEVILRCVPISNHLYFYWYRQILGQKVEFLVSFYNNEISEKSEIFDDQFSVERPDGSNFTLKIRSTKLEDSAMYFCASSPSGGVRWQYFGPGTRLTVT.

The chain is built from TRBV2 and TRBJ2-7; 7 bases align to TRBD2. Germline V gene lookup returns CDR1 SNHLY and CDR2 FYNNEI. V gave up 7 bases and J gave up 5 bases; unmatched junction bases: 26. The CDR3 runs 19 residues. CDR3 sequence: CASKENRYSGLGVLHEQYF. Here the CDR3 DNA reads TGTGCCAGCAAGGAGAACAGGTATAGCGGGCTCGGGGTCCTTCACGAGCAGTACTTC.

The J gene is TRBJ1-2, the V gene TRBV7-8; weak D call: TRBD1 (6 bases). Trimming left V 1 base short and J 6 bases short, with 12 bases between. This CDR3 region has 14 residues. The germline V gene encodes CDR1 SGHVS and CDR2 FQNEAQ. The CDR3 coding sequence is TGTGCCAGCAGCTTAGGACAGGTGAACGATGGCTACACCTTC. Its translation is CASSLGQVNDGYTF. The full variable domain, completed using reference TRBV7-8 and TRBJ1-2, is GAGVSQSPRYKVAKRGQDVALRCDPISGHVSLFWYQQALGQGPEFLTYFQNEAQLDKSGLPSDRFFAERPEGSVSTLKIQRTQQEDSAVYLCASSLGQVNDGYTFGSGTRLTVV.

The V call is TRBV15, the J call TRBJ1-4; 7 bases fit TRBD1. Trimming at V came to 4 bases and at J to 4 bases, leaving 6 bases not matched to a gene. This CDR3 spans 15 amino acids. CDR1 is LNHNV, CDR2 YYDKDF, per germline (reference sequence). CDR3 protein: CATSKGQSDNEKLFF. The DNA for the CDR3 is TGTGCCACCAGCAAGGGACAGTCGGATAATGAAAAACTGTTTTTT. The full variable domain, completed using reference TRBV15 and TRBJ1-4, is DAMVIQNPRYQVTQFGKPVTLSCSQTLNHNVMYWYQQKSSQAPKLLFHYYDKDFNNEADTPDNFQSRRPNTSFCFLDIRSPGLGDTAMYLCATSKGQSDNEKLFFGSGTQLSVL.

CDR3 DNA sequence: TGTGCCACCAGCAGAGATGGTTCGGCTAGCGAGGAAGATACGCAGTATTTT. Its translation: CATSRDGSASEEDTQYF. The chain joins TRBV15 to TRBJ2-3, with D perhaps TRBD2 (6 bases). The CDR3 is 17 amino acids. The germline V and J ends were trimmed by 0 bases and 5 bases, with 18 bases remaining between them. The germline gives CDR1 LNHNV, CDR2 YYDKDF (reference sequence). The variable domain in full, with the rest retrieved from reference TRBV15 and TRBJ2-3, is DAMVIQNPRYQVTQFGKPVTLSCSQTLNHNVMYWYQQKSSQAPKLLFHYYDKDFNNEADTPDNFQSRRPNTSFCFLDIRSPGLGDTAMYLCATSRDGSASEEDTQYFGPGTRLTVL.

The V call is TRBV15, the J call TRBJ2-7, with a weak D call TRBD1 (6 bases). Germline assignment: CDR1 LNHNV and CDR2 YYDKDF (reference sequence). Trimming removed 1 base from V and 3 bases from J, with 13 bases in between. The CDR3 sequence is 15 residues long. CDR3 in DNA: TGTGCCACCAGCAGAGTACAGGGCCCTGTCTACGAGCAGTACTTC. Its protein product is CATSRVQGPVYEQYF.

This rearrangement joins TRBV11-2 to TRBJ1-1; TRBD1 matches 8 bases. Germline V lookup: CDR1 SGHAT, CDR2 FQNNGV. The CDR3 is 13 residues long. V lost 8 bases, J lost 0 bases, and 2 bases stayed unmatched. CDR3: CASDRGMNTEAFF. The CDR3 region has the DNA TGTGCCAGCGACAGGGGTATGAACACTGAAGCTTTCTTT.

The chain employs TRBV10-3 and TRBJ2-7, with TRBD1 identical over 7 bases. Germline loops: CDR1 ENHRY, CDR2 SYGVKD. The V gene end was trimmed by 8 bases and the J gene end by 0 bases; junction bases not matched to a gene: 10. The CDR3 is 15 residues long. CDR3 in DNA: TGTGCCATCTCCGAGGGGGCAGGGGGCTCCTACGAGCAGTACTTC. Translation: CAISEGAGGSYEQYF.

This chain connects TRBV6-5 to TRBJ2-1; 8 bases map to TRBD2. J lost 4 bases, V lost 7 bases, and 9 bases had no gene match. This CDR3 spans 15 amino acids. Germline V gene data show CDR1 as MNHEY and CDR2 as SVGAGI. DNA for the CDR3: TGTGCCAGCACCCCCTATCGGGAGGGATACAATGAGCAGTTCTTC. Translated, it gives CASTPYREGYNEQFF.

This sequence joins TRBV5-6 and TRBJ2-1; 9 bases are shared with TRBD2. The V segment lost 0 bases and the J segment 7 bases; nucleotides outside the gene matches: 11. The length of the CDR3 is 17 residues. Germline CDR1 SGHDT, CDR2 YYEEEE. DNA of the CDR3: TGTGCCAGCAGCTTGGTTCCCCTTGCGGGAGGGGTGAATGAGCAGTTCTTC. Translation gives CASSLVPLAGGVNEQFF.

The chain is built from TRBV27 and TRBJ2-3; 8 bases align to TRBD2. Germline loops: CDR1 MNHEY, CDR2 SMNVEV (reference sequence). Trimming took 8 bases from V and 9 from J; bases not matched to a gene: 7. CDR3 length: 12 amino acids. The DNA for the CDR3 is TGTGCCAGCCATCCTGGCGGGGGGACGCAGTATTTT. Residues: CASHPGGGTQYF.

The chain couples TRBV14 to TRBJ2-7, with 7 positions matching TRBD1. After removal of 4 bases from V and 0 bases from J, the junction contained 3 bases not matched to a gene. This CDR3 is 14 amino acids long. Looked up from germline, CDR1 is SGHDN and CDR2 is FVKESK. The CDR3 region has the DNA TGTGCCAGCAGCCCTCGGACAGGCTCCTACGAGCAGTACTTC. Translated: CASSPRTGSYEQYF.

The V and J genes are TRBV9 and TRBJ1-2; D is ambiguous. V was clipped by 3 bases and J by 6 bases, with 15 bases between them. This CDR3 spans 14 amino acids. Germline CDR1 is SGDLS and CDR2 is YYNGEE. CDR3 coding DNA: TGTGCCAGCAGCGGAGGGCAGCCGACGGATGGCTACACCTTC. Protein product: CASSGGQPTDGYTF.

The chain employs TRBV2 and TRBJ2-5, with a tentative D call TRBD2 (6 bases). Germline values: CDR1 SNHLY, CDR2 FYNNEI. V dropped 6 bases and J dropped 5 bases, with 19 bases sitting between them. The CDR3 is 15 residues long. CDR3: CASSENRDWQETQYF. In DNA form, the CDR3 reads TGTGCCAGCAGCGAAAACCGGGACTGGCAGGAGACCCAGTACTTC.

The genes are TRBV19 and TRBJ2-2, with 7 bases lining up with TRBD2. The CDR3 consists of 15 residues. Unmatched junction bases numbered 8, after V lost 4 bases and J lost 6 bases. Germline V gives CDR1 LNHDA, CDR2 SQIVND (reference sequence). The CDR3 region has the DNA TGTGCCAGTAGTACCGGGACTAACTCCGCCGGGGAGCTGTTTTTT. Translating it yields CASSTGTNSAGELFF. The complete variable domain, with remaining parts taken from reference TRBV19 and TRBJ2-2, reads DGGITQSPKYLFRKEGQNVTLSCEQNLNHDAMYWYRQDPGQGLRLIYYSQIVNDFQKGDIAEGYSVSREKKESFPLTVTSAQKNPTAFYLCASSTGTNSAGELFFGEGSRLTVL.

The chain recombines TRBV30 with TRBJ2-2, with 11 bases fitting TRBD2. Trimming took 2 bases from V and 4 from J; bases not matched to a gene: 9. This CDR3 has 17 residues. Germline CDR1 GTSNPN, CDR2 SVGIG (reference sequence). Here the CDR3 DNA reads TGTGCCTGGAGTCCTTTAGCGGGGGGGGATCTCACCGGGGAGCTGTTTTTT. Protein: CAWSPLAGGDLTGELFF.

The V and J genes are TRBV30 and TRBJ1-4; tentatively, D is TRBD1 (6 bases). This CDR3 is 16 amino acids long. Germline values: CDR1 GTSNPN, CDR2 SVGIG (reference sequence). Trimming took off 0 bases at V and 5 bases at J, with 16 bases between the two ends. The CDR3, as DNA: TGTGCCTGGAGTGTCCCGGCGGGGGGCAGAAATGAAAAACTGTTTTTT. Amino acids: CAWSVPAGGRNEKLFF.

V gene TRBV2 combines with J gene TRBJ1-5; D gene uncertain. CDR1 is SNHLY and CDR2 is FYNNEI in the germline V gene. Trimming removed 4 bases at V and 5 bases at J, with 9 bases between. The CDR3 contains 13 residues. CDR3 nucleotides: TGTGCCAGCAGTGTGTTGAGGTATCAGCCCCAGCATTTT. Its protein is CASSVLRYQPQHF.

The CDR3 region is CASSYSSGAGYGYTF. The CDR3 DNA is TGTGCCAGCAGTTACTCGAGTGGGGCTGGCTATGGCTACACCTTC. The chain couples TRBV6-5 to TRBJ1-2; D might be TRBD1 (5 bases). This CDR3 comprises 15 residues. Germline V gene data show CDR1 as MNHEY and CDR2 as SVGAGI. V was trimmed by 0 bases and J by 4 bases, leaving 12 bases between them.

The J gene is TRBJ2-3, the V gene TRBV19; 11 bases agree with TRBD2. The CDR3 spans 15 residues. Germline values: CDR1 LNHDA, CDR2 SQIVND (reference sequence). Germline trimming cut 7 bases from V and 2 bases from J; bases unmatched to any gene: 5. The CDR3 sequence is CASTMGLADTDTQYF. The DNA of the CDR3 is TGTGCCAGTACCATGGGACTAGCGGACACAGATACGCAGTATTTT.